A single sample is the source of the 3 T cell receptor beta chains below, sequenced in a study of T cell changes during pregnancy in multiple sclerosis. Assay: immunoSEQ multiplex PCR; the TCRdb copy retains only in-frame clones and omits some. The table lists under 130,000 clones, approximately 91% of them singletons. Sequenced material: peripheral blood, taken after pregnancy. These receptors came from a female donor with multiple sclerosis, enrolled in a pregnancy study.

The genes are TRBV6-1 and TRBJ1-5, with no clear D. The CDR3 consists of 15 residues. V gave up 0 bases and J gave up 9 bases, with 15 bases separating them. Germline-derived CDR1 and CDR2 are MNHNS and SASEGT. DNA of the CDR3: TGTGCCAGCAGTGAAGCGACTCTCGGGGTTTTGCCCCAGCATTTT. Protein: CASSEATLGVLPQHF.

This clone was detected once. This rearrangement joins TRBV9 to TRBJ2-2, with TRBD1 identical over 7 bases. The ends lost 2 bases at V and 6 bases at J; junction bases unmatched: 1. Germline CDR1 is SGDLS and CDR2 is YYNGEE. The CDR3 extends over 13 amino acids. The CDR3 DNA sequence: TGTGCCAGCAGCGTCGACAGGGCCGGGGAGCTGTTTTTT. It translates to CASSVDRAGELFF.

This clone was seen only once. The gene calls are TRBV15 and TRBJ2-5, with D unresolved. The V and J ends lost 2 bases and 1 base respectively, with 8 bases between them. Germline assignment: CDR1 LNHNV and CDR2 YYDKDF (reference sequence). This CDR3 contains 14 residues. CDR3 sequence (DNA): TGTGCCACCAGCAGACGAAACTTCCAAGAGACCCAGTACTTC. Protein: CATSRRNFQETQYF.